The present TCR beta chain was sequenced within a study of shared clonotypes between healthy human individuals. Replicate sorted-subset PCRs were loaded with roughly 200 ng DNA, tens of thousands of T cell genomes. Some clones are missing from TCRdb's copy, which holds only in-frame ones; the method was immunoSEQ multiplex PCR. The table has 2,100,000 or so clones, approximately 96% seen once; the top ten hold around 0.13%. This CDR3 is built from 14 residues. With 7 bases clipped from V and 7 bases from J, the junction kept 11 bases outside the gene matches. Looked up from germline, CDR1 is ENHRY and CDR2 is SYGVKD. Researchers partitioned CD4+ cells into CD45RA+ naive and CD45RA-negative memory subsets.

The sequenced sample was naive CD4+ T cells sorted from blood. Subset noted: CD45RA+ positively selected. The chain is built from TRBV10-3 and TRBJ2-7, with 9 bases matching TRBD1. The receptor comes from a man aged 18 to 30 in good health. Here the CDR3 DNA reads TGTGCCATCAAAGGGGCCCGGGACAGGGTAGAGCAGTACTTC. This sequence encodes CAIKGARDRVEQYF.